A single sample gave rise to the 21 T cell receptor beta chains below, sequenced in a study of Ad26.COV2.S vaccination and SARS-CoV-2 variants. This sample's treatment: 15 to 20 received Ad26.COV2.S at low or high dose, single or two shots; a few received placebo; per-sample allocation not given. The study sampled participants on day 63 after the first vaccine or placebo injection. TCRdb's table, derived via immunoSEQ multiplex PCR, lists solely in-frame clones and lacks some. This table holds fewer than 400,000 clones, roughly 90% found once. This sample comprised peripheral blood, obtained in a trial of Ad26.COV2.S vaccine versus placebo. The receptors stem from a person between 18 and 65 years old who received the Ad26.COV2.S COVID-19 vaccine or a placebo.

J is TRBJ2-5 and V is TRBV19; 7 nucleotides line up with TRBD1. The CDR3 has 13 amino acids. Per germline, CDR1 LNHDA and CDR2 SQIVND (reference sequence). V was clipped by 7 bases and J by 5 bases; unmatched bases: 7. CDR3 residues: CASTRQGEETQYF. CDR3 DNA: TGTGCCAGTACTCGACAGGGCGAGGAGACCCAGTACTTC.

The chain is built from TRBV19 and TRBJ2-3; 8 bases are a match to TRBD1. Looked up from germline, CDR1 is LNHDA and CDR2 is SQIVND (reference sequence). The CDR3 has 15 amino acids. Trimming removed 5 bases from V and 6 bases from J; junction bases left unmatched: 10. Here the CDR3 DNA reads TGTGCCAGTAGTGGGACAGGCCTGAGTTCGGATACGCAGTATTTT. Translation: CASSGTGLSSDTQYF. Combining the CDR3 with reference TRBV19 and TRBJ2-3 gives the whole variable domain DGGITQSPKYLFRKEGQNVTLSCEQNLNHDAMYWYRQDPGQGLRLIYYSQIVNDFQKGDIAEGYSVSREKKESFPLTVTSAQKNPTAFYLCASSGTGLSSDTQYFGPGTRLTVL.

The chain uses TRBV18 and TRBJ1-4, with 9 bases fitting TRBD1. Germline V CDR1 and CDR2: KGHSH, LQKENI. The CDR3 has 23 amino acids. J gave up 0 bases and V 1 base, and 21 bases lay outside the gene matches. CDR3: CASSPQGTGWIVEQSSTNEKLFF. The DNA of the CDR3 is TGTGCCAGCTCACCACAGGGGACAGGGTGGATAGTTGAACAGAGTTCAACTAATGAAAAACTGTTTTTT. The whole variable domain, remainder taken from reference TRBV18 and TRBJ1-4, is NAGVMQNPRHLVRRRGQEARLRCSPMKGHSHVYWYRQLPEEGLKFMVYLQKENIIDESGMPKERFSAEFPKEGPSILRIQQVVRGDSAAYFCASSPQGTGWIVEQSSTNEKLFFGSGTQLSVL.

This clone was recorded only once. The V and J genes are TRBV6-7 and TRBJ2-1; D uncertain. TRBV6-7 is annotated as an ORF whose role is uncertain. The V end was cut by 4 bases, the J end by 9 bases, with 4 bases between. CDR3 length: 10 residues. The CDR3 reads CASSFSEQFF. The DNA of the CDR3 is TGTGCCAGCAGTTTTAGTGAGCAGTTCTTC.

This clone was recorded only once. The chain links TRBV19 to TRBJ2-7, with TRBD1 matching 8 bases. Germline CDR1 is LNHDA and CDR2 is SQIVND (reference sequence). CDR3 size: 14 residues. V trimming: 3 bases; J trimming: 4 bases; junction bases outside the gene matches: 5. The CDR3: CASSIPQGAYEQYV. CDR3 nucleotides: TGTGCCAGTAGTATTCCCCAGGGGGCATACGAGCAGTACGTC.

As DNA, the CDR3 is TGTGCCAGTAGTCCCACTGTTATAGGACAGCACTCTGGAAACACCATATATTTT. Protein product: CASSPTVIGQHSGNTIYF. The chain couples TRBV19 to TRBJ1-3, with D tentatively TRBD1 (6 bases). Germline lookup yields CDR1 LNHDA and CDR2 SQIVND (reference sequence). V shed 5 bases and J shed 0 bases, with 20 bases lying between them. CDR3 size: 18 residues.

The J gene is TRBJ2-1, the V gene TRBV29-1, with unresolved D. Germline CDR1 SQVTM, CDR2 ANQGSEA. The CDR3 is 13 amino acids. The germline V and J ends were trimmed by 7 bases and 0 bases, with 10 bases remaining between them. CDR3 bases: TGCAGCGCAAGTGGCAGCTCCTACAATGAGCAGTTCTTC. It translates to CSASGSSYNEQFF.

The chain has TRBV5-1 and TRBJ2-3; D may be TRBD1 or TRBD2 (5 bases each). Deletions cut 0 bases from V and 2 bases from J, with 22 bases between. Germline V gene data show CDR1 as SGHRS and CDR2 as YFSETQ. The CDR3 loop spans 19 amino acids. The CDR3 protein is CASSLVWTSGTQDTDTQYF. The CDR3, as DNA: TGCGCCAGCAGCTTGGTCTGGACTTCCGGGACCCAGGACACAGATACGCAGTATTTT.

Only a few counts were recorded for this clone. The chain couples TRBV7-6 to TRBJ1-1; D uncertain. V was trimmed by 5 bases and J by 13 bases, leaving 20 bases between them. The length of the CDR3 is 13 residues. Germline V gene data show CDR1 as SGHVS and CDR2 as FNYEAQ. The CDR3 protein is CASSPLTPRKGFF. The DNA of the CDR3 is TGTGCCAGCAGCCCCCTTACCCCGCGCAAGGGTTTCTTT.

The V call is TRBV3-1 (or the pseudogene TRBV3-2), the J call TRBJ2-7, with 7 bases aligning to TRBD2. This CDR3 spans 14 amino acids. J lost 0 bases, V lost 7 bases, and 6 bases had no gene match. The germline V gene encodes CDR1 LGHDT and CDR2 YNNKEL (reference sequence). This CDR3 reads CASTQSGVSYEQYF. In DNA form, the CDR3 reads TGTGCCAGCACGCAAAGCGGGGTCTCCTACGAGCAGTACTTC.

This chain uses TRBV7-6 with TRBJ1-1; tentatively, D is TRBD1 (6 bases). The CDR3 consists of 14 residues. The germline V and J ends were trimmed by 3 bases and 1 base, with 9 bases remaining between them. Germline V CDR1 and CDR2: SGHVS, FNYEAQ. The CDR3 DNA sequence: TGTGCCAGCAGCTTGGCAGGGGCGAACACTGAAGCTTTCTTT. Translated, it gives CASSLAGANTEAFF.

The rearrangement joins TRBV7-3 to TRBJ2-3; 14 nucleotides align to TRBD2. This CDR3 is built from 17 residues. Germline V lookup: CDR1 SGHTA, CDR2 FQGTGA. V dropped 5 bases and J dropped 12; count of bases not matched to a gene: 16. CDR3 loop: CASSPGGVGLAGAVQYF. As DNA, the CDR3 is TGTGCCAGCAGCCCCGGAGGGGTGGGACTAGCGGGAGCGGTACAGTATTTT.

V is TRBV5-6 and J is TRBJ2-7; the D is unclear. The CDR3 contains 15 residues. Trimming pared 0 bases from V and 0 bases from J, leaving 10 bases between. Germline loops: CDR1 SGHDT, CDR2 YYEEEE. In DNA form, the CDR3 reads TGTGCCAGCAGCTTGGGGTCCGAGCCCTCCTACGAGCAGTACTTC. Protein product: CASSLGSEPSYEQYF.

This chain uses TRBV3-1 (or the pseudogene TRBV3-2) with TRBJ2-3, with TRBD2 matching over 9 bases. Per the germline V gene, CDR1 is LGHDT and CDR2 is YNNKEL (reference sequence). V shed 0 bases and J 0 bases; nucleotides not matched to a gene: 7. The CDR3 spans 18 residues. This CDR3 is CASSQEAFLAGSTDTQYF. CDR3 coding DNA: TGTGCCAGCAGCCAAGAGGCGTTCCTAGCGGGAAGCACAGATACGCAGTATTTT.

This clone appeared once. V gene TRBV11-3 combines with J gene TRBJ2-3; 8 bases agree with TRBD2. Trimming cost V 0 bases and J 6 bases; bases outside gene matches: 5. Germline V gene data show CDR1 as SGHNT and CDR2 as YENEEA. The CDR3 is 15 amino acids. The CDR3 protein is CASSLDEASGDTQYF. In DNA, the CDR3 is TGTGCCAGCAGCTTAGATGAGGCTAGCGGGGATACGCAGTATTTT. The entire variable domain, with the rest obtained from reference TRBV11-3 and TRBJ2-3, is as follows: EAGVVQSPRYKIIEKKQPVAFWCNPISGHNTLYWYLQNLGQGPELLIRYENEEAVDDSQLPKDRFSAERLKGVDSTLKIQPAELGDSAVYLCASSLDEASGDTQYFGPGTRLTVL.

The V and J genes are TRBV2 and TRBJ2-7; 7 bases map to TRBD1. The CDR3 is 18 residues long. The trim removed 0 bases at V and 0 bases at J, leaving 11 bases unmatched. Germline CDR1 and CDR2: SNHLY and FYNNEI. This chain's CDR3 is CASSEALQVGGISYEQYV. The CDR3 DNA follows: TGTGCCAGCAGTGAAGCGCTTCAGGTAGGGGGCATCTCCTACGAGCAGTACGTC.

V gene TRBV12-3 or TRBV12-4 combines with J gene TRBJ1-5; D is uncertain. This CDR3 has 12 amino acids. Trimming took 8 bases from V and 0 from J, leaving 5 bases between them. The CDR3 spells CASCTSNQPQHF. The CDR3 DNA reads TGTGCCAGCTGTACTAGCAATCAGCCCCAGCATTTT.

The chain has TRBV27 and TRBJ1-1; D unresolved. This CDR3 is 15 amino acids long. Germline CDR1 reads MNHEY; CDR2 reads SMNVEV (reference sequence). The V gene lost 5 bases and the J gene lost 0 bases, with 13 bases spanning the gap. This CDR3 reads CASSEYNSLNTEAFF. CDR3 in DNA: TGTGCCAGCAGTGAATATAATAGTTTGAACACTGAAGCTTTCTTT.

This chain links TRBV5-1 with TRBJ2-3; 8 bases fit TRBD2. Germline V CDR1 and CDR2: SGHRS, YFSETQ. V gave up 2 bases and J gave up 4 bases; unmatched junction bases: 0. The CDR3 runs to 13 residues. The CDR3 sequence: CASSFGGADTQYF. The CDR3 region has the DNA TGCGCCAGCAGCTTCGGGGGGGCAGATACGCAGTATTTT.

This clone was detected once. The conserved phenylalanine or tryptophan normally closing the CDR3 is absent here, so this likely arose from a read error. The DNA is omitted, as the CDR3 cannot be located on it reliably, and the CDR3 follows TCRdb's listing. The chain uses TRBV12-3 or TRBV12-4 and TRBJ1-2; the table's D gene call, TRBD1, was not cross checked with the DNA. The CDR3 has 11 amino acids, counting both end residues. This chain's CDR3 is CASSYSPLLYM.

CDR3 nucleotide sequence: TGTGCCAGCAGCTTAGGTTGGGCGAAGAAAGCCCCCGAGCAGTACTTC. Translating it yields CASSLGWAKKAPEQYF. This chain links TRBV11-2 with TRBJ2-7; unclear D gene. Germline-derived CDR1 and CDR2 are SGHAT and FQNNGV. V lost 1 base and J 6 bases, leaving 19 bases between the germline ends. This CDR3 has 16 amino acids. Based on the CDR3 plus reference TRBV11-2 and TRBJ2-7, the full variable domain is EAGVAQSPRYKIIEKRQSVAFWCNPISGHATLYWYQQILGQGPKLLIQFQNNGVVDDSQLPKDRFSAERLKGVDSTLKIQPAKLEDSAVYLCASSLGWAKKAPEQYFGPGTRLTVT.